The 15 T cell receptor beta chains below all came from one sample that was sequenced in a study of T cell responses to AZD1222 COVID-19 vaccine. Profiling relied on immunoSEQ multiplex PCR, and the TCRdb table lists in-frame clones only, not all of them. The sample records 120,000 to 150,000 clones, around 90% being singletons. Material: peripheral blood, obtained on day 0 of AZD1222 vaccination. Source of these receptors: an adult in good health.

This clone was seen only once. The CDR3 nucleotides are TGTGCCAGTAGTATAGATCGGGTAACCCAATGGAGCAATCAGCCCCAGCATTTT. Translated: CASSIDRVTQWSNQPQHF. The chain couples TRBV19 to TRBJ1-5, with no clear D. This CDR3 has 18 amino acids. Per the germline V gene, CDR1 is LNHDA and CDR2 is SQIVND (reference sequence). Trimming took 0 bases from V and 1 from J, leaving 16 bases between them.

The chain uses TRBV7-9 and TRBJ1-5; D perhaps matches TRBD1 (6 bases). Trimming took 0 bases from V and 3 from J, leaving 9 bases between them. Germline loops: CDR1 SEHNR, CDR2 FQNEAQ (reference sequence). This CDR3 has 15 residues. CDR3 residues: CASSLAGAINQPQHF. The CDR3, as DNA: TGTGCCAGCAGCTTAGCGGGGGCTATCAATCAGCCCCAGCATTTT.

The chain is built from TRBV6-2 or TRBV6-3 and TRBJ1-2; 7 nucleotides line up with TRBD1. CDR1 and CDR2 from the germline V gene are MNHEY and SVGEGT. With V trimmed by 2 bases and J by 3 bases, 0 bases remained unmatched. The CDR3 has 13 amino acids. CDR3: CASSYGQDYGYTF. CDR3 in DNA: TGTGCCAGCAGTTACGGACAGGACTATGGCTACACCTTC.

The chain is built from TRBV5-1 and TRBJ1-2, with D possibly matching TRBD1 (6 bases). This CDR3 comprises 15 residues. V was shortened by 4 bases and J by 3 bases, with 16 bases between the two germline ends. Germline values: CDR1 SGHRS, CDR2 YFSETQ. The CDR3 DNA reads TGCGCCAGCAGCCCCGAGTGGGGGGGCGACTATGGCTACACCTTC. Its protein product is CASSPEWGGDYGYTF. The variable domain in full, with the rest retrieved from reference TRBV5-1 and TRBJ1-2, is KAGVTQTPRYLIKTRGQQVTLSCSPISGHRSVSWYQQTPGQGLQFLFEYFSETQRNKGNFPGRFSGRQFSNSRSEMNVSTLELGDSALYLCASSPEWGGDYGYTFGSGTRLTVV.

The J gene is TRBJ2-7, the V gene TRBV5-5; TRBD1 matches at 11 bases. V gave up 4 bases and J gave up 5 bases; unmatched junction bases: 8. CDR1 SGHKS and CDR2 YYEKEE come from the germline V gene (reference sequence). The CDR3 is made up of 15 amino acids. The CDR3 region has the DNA TGTGCCAGCAGCCCATGGACAGGGGGCCGGGACGAGCAGTACTTC. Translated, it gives CASSPWTGGRDEQYF.

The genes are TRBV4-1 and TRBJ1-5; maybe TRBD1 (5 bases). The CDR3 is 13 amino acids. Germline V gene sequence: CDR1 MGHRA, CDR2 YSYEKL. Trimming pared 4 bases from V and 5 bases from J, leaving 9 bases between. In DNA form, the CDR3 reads TGCGCCAGCAGCCCCGGGACCTATCAGCCCCAGCATTTT. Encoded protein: CASSPGTYQPQHF.

This CDR3 reads CASSQDLLGGYTF. The CDR3 region has the DNA TGCGCCAGCAGCCAAGATCTCCTTGGAGGCTACACCTTC. The rearrangement uses TRBV4-3 and TRBJ1-2; D gene ambiguous. The CDR3 is 13 amino acids. Trimming took off 0 bases at V and 8 bases at J, with 10 bases between the two ends. Germline-derived CDR1 and CDR2 are LGHNA and YSLEER.

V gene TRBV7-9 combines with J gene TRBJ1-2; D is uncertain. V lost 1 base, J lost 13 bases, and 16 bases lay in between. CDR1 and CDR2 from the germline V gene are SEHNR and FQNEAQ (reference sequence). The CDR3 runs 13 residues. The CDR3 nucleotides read TGTGCCAGCAGCTTAGGGACTGTACACGGAGGCACCTTC. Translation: CASSLGTVHGGTF.

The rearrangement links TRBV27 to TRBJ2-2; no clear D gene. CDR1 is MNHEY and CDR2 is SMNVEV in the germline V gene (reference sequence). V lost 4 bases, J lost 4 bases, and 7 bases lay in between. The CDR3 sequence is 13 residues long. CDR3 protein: CASSYILTGELFF. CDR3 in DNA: TGTGCCAGCAGTTACATACTCACCGGGGAGCTGTTTTTT.

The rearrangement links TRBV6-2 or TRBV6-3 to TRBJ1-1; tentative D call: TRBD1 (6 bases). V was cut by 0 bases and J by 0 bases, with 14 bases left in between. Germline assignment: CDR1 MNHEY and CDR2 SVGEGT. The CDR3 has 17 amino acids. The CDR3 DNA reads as TGTGCCAGCAGTTACTCGATATGGGGGCGCATGAACACTGAAGCTTTCTTT. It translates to CASSYSIWGRMNTEAFF.

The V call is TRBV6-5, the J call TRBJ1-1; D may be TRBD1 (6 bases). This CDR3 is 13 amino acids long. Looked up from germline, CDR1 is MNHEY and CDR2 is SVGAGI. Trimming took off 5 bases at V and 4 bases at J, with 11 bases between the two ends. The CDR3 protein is CASSRGGGTEAFF. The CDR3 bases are TGTGCCAGCAGTAGGGGGGGTGGCACTGAAGCTTTCTTT.

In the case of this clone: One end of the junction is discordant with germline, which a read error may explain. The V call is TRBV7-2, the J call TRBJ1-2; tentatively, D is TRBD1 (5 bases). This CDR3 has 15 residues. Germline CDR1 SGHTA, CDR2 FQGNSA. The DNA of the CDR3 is TGTGCCAGCAGCCTAGCCGACAGAACCAGTAGTGGCTACACCTTC. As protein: CASSLADRTSSGYTF.

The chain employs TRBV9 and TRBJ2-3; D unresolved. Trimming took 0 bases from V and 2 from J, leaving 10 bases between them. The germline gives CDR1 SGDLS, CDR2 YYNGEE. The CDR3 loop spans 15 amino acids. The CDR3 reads CASSVAQTITDTQYF. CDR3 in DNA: TGTGCCAGCAGCGTAGCCCAGACCATCACAGATACGCAGTATTTT.

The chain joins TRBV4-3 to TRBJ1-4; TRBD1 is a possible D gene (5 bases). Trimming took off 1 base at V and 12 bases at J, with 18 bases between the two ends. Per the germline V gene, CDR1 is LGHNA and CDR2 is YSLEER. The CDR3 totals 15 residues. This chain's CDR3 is CASSQVGGMGGELFF. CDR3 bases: TGCGCCAGCAGCCAAGTTGGTGGTATGGGGGGAGAACTGTTTTTT.

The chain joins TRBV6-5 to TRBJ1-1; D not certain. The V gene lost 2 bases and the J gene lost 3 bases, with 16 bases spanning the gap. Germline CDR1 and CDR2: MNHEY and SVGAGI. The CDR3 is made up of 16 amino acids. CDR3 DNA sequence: TGTGCCAGCAGTTACGGAGCCGTGGCGGAGGACACTGAAGCTTTCTTT. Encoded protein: CASSYGAVAEDTEAFF.